The clone carrying this T cell receptor beta chain was seen more than once but under ten times. The target antigen is unknown. This clone may be a read error of a much larger clone one base away. This entry is derived from a study of molecular identifiers for immune sequencing clone quantification. Study findings and constraints: Shared barcodes on identical TCR molecules could underestimate the sizes of highly expanded clones.

TCRdb reanalysed the PCR reads using MiXCR and keeps one entry per CDR3 protein. The profile shows approximately 680,000 distinct CDR3 sequences, roughly 25% of them singletons. Sequencing was carried out using naive CD8+ T cells from blood, with Jurkat cell RNA spiked in. Subset defined: FACS-sorted CD8+CD4-CCR7+CD45RA+ naive T cells. The receptor comes from a human donor in good health. Some libraries in this study had Jurkat cell RNA spiked in.

CDR3 residues: CASSIPGDTDAFF. CDR3 coding DNA: TGTGCCAGCTCCATCCCCGGGGACACTGATGCTTTCTTT. The V gene is TRBV7-9, the J gene TRBJ1-1; maybe TRBD1 (6 bases). This CDR3 region has 13 residues. Germline CDR1 SEHNR, CDR2 FQNEAQ (reference sequence).